These T cell receptor beta chains were read from a single sample in a study of beta chain features in type 1 diabetes. Libraries were prepared by immunoSEQ multiplex PCR; TCRdb keeps only in-frame clonotypes and omits some of them. The sample records 200,000 to 300,000 clones, roughly a tenth being singletons. The material sequenced was naive CD4+ T cells from blood. The source of these receptors is a man younger than 40 with type 1 diabetes. Each CDR3 is given with its conserved first and last residue. A D gene is named only where the DNA matches it firmly. Expanded clones get a size class; other rows say once, few or many, or leave the size out.

D	size	J	V	CDR3	DNA
TRBD1	.	TRBJ1-4	TRBV5-1	CASSFGQGTREKLFF	TGCGCCAGCAGCTTCGGACAGGGGACTCGTGAAAAACTGTTTTTT
.	.	TRBJ1-1	TRBV18	CASSPRGGTEAFF	TGTGCCAGCTCACCACGGGGAGGCACTGAAGCTTTCTTT
TRBD1	.	TRBJ2-7	TRBV25-1	CASSASRDRVTKQYF	TGTGCCAGCAGTGCGTCCCGGGACAGGGTAACCAAGCAGTACTTC
TRBD1	few	TRBJ1-2	TRBV30	CAWSRTGSGYTF	TGTGCCTGGAGTAGGACAGGGAGCGGCTACACCTTC
.	.	TRBJ2-7	TRBV28	CASSFRAGGEQYF	TGTGCCAGCAGTTTTAGGGCCGGGGGCGAGCAGTACTTC
.	few	TRBJ1-5	TRBV5-1	CASSPQLNQPQHF	TGCGCCAGCAGCCCACAGCTGAATCAGCCCCAGCATTTT
.	few	TRBJ2-1	TRBV4-3	CASSQDSGSYNEQFF	TGCGCCAGCAGCCAAGATTCAGGCTCCTACAATGAGCAGTTCTTC
TRBD1	few	TRBJ1-1	TRBV5-1	CASSLFTGAGAEAFF	TGCGCCAGCAGCTTGTTTACAGGGGCGGGCGCTGAAGCTTTCTTT
.	.	TRBJ2-2	TRBV15	CATSRAGQNTGELFF	TGTGCCACCAGCAGAGCAGGACAGAACACCGGGGAGCTGTTTTTT
.	.	TRBJ1-2	TRBV7-9	CASSLGQINYGYTF	TGTGCCAGCAGCTTAGGACAGATTAACTATGGCTACACCTTC
.	.	TRBJ2-7	TRBV7-2	CASSLVHSYEQYF	TGTGCCAGCAGCTTAGTTCACAGCTACGAGCAGTACTTC
.	.	TRBJ1-4	TRBV2	CASTMDLGGEKLFF	TGTGCCAGCACCATGGACCTAGGAGGGGAAAAACTGTTTTTT
TRBD1	few	TRBJ2-1	TRBV2	CASSRSDRDNEQFF	TGTGCCAGCAGTCGATCGGACAGGGACAATGAGCAGTTCTTC
TRBD1	.	TRBJ2-2	TRBV2	CASSPTGEDTGELFF	TGTGCCAGCAGCCCCACAGGGGAAGACACCGGGGAGCTGTTTTTT
.	.	TRBJ2-7	TRBV18	CASSPQGAYEQYF	TGTGCCAGCTCACCACAGGGGGCCTACGAGCAGTACTTC
.	few	TRBJ1-1	TRBV18	CASSPNSNTEAFF	TGTGCCAGCTCACCAAACTCGAACACTGAAGCTTTCTTT
.	.	TRBJ1-2	TRBV4-3	CASSQDRQPGDGYTF	TGCGCCAGCAGCCAAGATAGGCAGCCAGGCGATGGCTACACCTTC
TRBD1	.	TRBJ1-2	TRBV9	CASSVGTVGNYGYTF	TGTGCCAGCAGCGTCGGGACAGTGGGGAACTATGGCTACACCTTC
.	.	TRBJ2-7	TRBV7-3	CASSLSGASEQYF	TGTGCCAGCAGCTTAAGCGGGGCGAGCGAGCAGTACTTC
.	few	TRBJ1-2	TRBV30	CAWSGPVYGYTF	TGTGCCTGGAGTGGCCCAGTTTATGGCTACACCTTC
.	few	TRBJ2-1	TRBV10-3	CATGLRSDEQFF	TGTGCCACCGGACTTAGGAGCGATGAGCAGTTCTTC
TRBD1	.	TRBJ2-3	TRBV4-2	CASSLGQGVDTQYF	TGTGCCAGCAGCCTTGGACAGGGGGTAGATACGCAGTATTTT
TRBD2	.	TRBJ2-3	TRBV2	CASSEFGGGALDTQYF	TGTGCCAGCAGTGAATTTGGCGGGGGGGCCCTAGATACGCAGTATTTT
.	few	TRBJ2-3	TRBV7-9	CASSPRGFSTDTQYF	TGTGCCAGCAGCCCCCGGGGTTTTAGCACAGATACGCAGTATTTT
.	.	TRBJ2-2	TRBV9	CASSFGGGGTGELFF	TGTGCCAGCAGCTTCGGAGGGGGGGGCACCGGGGAGCTGTTTTTT
.	few	TRBJ1-4	TRBV1	CTSSQGHGQFNEKLFF	TGCACCAGCAGCCAAGGCCACGGACAGTTTAATGAAAAACTGTTTTTT
.	few	TRBJ2-3	TRBV6-1	CAGGTTDTQYF	TGTGCCGGAGGGACCACAGATACGCAGTATTTT
TRBD1	few	TRBJ2-7	TRBV5-1	CASSPEGDRLREQYF	TGCGCCAGCAGCCCCGAAGGGGACAGGTTGCGCGAGCAGTACTTC
.	.	TRBJ1-1	TRBV9	CASSLTGEGATEAFF	TGTGCCAGCAGCCTTACCGGGGAGGGTGCCACTGAAGCTTTCTTT
.	.	TRBJ2-1	TRBV4-2	CASSHRPDSNEQFF	TGTGCCAGCAGCCACCGACCAGACAGCAATGAGCAGTTCTTC
.	.	TRBJ1-1	TRBV7-3	CASSLWPGTEAFF	TGTGCCAGCAGCCTATGGCCGGGCACTGAAGCTTTCTTT
TRBD1	.	TRBJ1-2	TRBV4-2	CASSQVLPTGANGYTF	TGTGCCAGCAGCCAAGTCCTACCGACAGGGGCAAACGGCTACACCTTC
TRBD1	few	TRBJ2-1	TRBV5-6	CASSLRDSSYNEQFF	TGTGCCAGCAGCCTCCGGGACAGCTCCTACAATGAGCAGTTCTTC
.	.	TRBJ2-7	TRBV2	CASSFDIAYEQYF	TGTGCCAGCAGTTTCGACATCGCCTACGAGCAGTACTTC
.	.	TRBJ2-3	TRBV2	CASGASGFWEDTQYF	TGTGCCAGCGGGGCGAGTGGGTTCTGGGAAGATACGCAGTATTTT
TRBD1	.	TRBJ2-1	TRBV15	CATSRGGTGTYNEQFF	TGTGCCACCAGCAGAGGAGGGACAGGTACCTACAATGAGCAGTTCTTC
TRBD1	.	TRBJ2-5	TRBV5-4	CASSTRGGGGETQYF	TGTGCCAGCAGCACAAGAGGGGGCGGTGGAGAGACCCAGTACTTC
.	.	TRBJ2-7	TRBV4-1	CASSPPRVRGRVYEQYF	TGCGCCAGCAGCCCACCTCGGGTAAGGGGGAGGGTCTACGAGCAGTACTTC
.	few	TRBJ1-5	TRBV4-1	CASSPGGVRAQPQHF	TGCGCCAGCAGCCCCGGAGGGGTTCGGGCTCAGCCCCAGCATTTT
TRBD2	.	TRBJ2-3	TRBV30	CAWSVDGGAGDTQYF	TGTGCCTGGAGTGTCGACGGGGGGGCAGGGGATACGCAGTATTTT